This TCR beta chain was documented in a study of blood T cell repertoires in COVID-19. On the study more broadly: Material from acute and convalescent COVID-19 was sourced from the United States, Italy and Spain. PBMCs, B-cell-depleted T cells, or T cells were the source of the cDNA or gDNA that made up the material.

As processed by the authors: Amplifying reference gene primers gave estimates of nucleated cell counts. Sequencing was performed with immunoSEQ multiplex PCR; in TCRdb, only in-frame clones are kept and a portion is missing. V and J calls and clone size are given by that table; D and trimming were obtained from the DNA. The repertoire holds some 98,000 clones, with approximately 86% as singletons. A single count supports this clone. CDR1 and CDR2 (germline): SGHTS, YDEGEE. V gave up 6 bases and J gave up 2 bases, with 15 bases separating them. The CDR3 runs to 15 residues. This sequence joins TRBV5-8 and TRBJ2-1; tentative D call: TRBD2 (6 bases). Sequencing input: peripheral blood. The clonotype was recovered from a man aged 65-85 years with active or convalescent COVID-19. The CDR3 loop is CASTRDGVPYNEQFF. CDR3 coding DNA: TGTGCCAGCACGCGGGACGGGGTCCCCTACAATGAGCAGTTCTTC.